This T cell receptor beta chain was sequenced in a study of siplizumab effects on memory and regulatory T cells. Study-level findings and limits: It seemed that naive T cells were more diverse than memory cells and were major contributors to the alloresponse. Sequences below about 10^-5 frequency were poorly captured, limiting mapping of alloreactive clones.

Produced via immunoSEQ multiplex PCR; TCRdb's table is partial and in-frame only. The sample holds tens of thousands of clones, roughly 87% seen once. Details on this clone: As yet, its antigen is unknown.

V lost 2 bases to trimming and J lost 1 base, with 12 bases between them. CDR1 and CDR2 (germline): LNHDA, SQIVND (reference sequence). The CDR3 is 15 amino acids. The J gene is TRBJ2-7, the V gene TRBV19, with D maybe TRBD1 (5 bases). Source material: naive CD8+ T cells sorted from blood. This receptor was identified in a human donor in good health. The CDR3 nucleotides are TGTGCCAGTAGTATATCGACAGTGGGATCCTACGAGCAGTACTTC. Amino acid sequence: CASSISTVGSYEQYF.